The T cell receptor beta chain described here comes from a study of T cells in Graves' hyperthyroidism and ophthalmopathy (dated by TCRdb to between 2019 and 2020). As for the study more broadly: Peripheral blood samples were taken at the time of initial diagnosis, prior to any treatment. In roughly six Graves' hyperthyroidism patients, the study also compared T-cell repertoires from thyroid tissue with T-cell repertoires from blood. According to the paper, TCR Vbeta CDR3 sequencing was carried out on 135 peripheral blood samples, which came from fewer than 50 ophthalmopathy, 75 to 80 hyperthyroidism and around 17 progressor patients. After sampling, hyperthyroidism patients received methimazole starting at 30 mg daily, and ophthalmopathy patients received high-dose intravenous methylprednisolone. Prospective prediction of ophthalmopathy was tested in an independent validation cohort of under 20 hyperthyroidism patients and roughly 16 patients who later progressed to ophthalmopathy. To identify TCR V-J signatures that set the groups apart, the researchers used a discovery cohort of 90 to 100 patients, made up of under 50 with Graves' ophthalmopathy and about 59 with stable Graves' hyperthyroidism. The roughly 99 discovery patients were divided at random into training and test sets in a 7:3 ratio.

This clonotype has ten or more counts. Its antigen is still unknown. Base qualities were left out, and no much larger clone turns up one base away. Amplification of TCR beta CDR3 regions was carried out from RNA transcripts. The TCR CDR3 was subjected to a first round of RT-PCR using the HTBI primer set and the Qiagen OneStep RT-PCR kit. The libraries were constructed in a second round of multiplex PCR and then size-selected and purified. The libraries were sequenced on an Illumina HiSeq2000 using paired-end 100 bp reads. In the original analysis: SOAPnuke was used to process the raw data, throwing out any read that contained adapters or uncalled bases, had a mean Phred below 15, or lacked an exact constant-primer or identifier match. COPE v1.2.5 was used to merge high-quality paired reads, and clonotypes were defined as unique nucleotide sequences. Clonotypes were aligned to IMGT TRBV, TRBD and TRBJ reference segments using MiTCR v1.1. Only V-J combinations with frequency above 0.0001, covering about 99% of repertoires, were analysed. The TCS score was defined as F50 (clonal expansion) divided by E x V (chaos), with BLOSUM62-based TCRdist calculated between CDR3 peptides within each V-J. Welch's t-statistics and random forest reduced fewer than 600 V-J features to some 14, which were used in a naive Bayes classifier (R e1071). The raw public data were reprocessed by TCRdb itself: fastp quality trimming at Q25, MiXCR clonotype calling, in-frame beta chains only. Merged by CDR3 protein, the rows form single entries marked with the most common genes and DNA. These V and J calls rely on TCRdb rather than the paper's analysis. In this sample the table shows approximately 600,000 distinct CDR3 sequences, roughly 16% of which occur a single time. The biggest ten clones account for around 4% of the sample.

CDR3 length: 13 amino acids, cysteine to phenylalanine. The only DNA kept is the CDR3, 39 bases in frame from the first base. V is reduced by 2 bases and J by 0 bases, leaving a spacing of 4 bases between them. Looking up the germline V gene yields CDR1 MNHEY and CDR2 SVGEGT. The investigation overall reported the following: A 13 V-J signature model separated ophthalmopathy from stable hyperthyroidism, with nearly 90% sensitivity and about 81% specificity in cross-validation and 80%/75% in testing. In validation, the model predicted progression to ophthalmopathy a median of about 5.9 months before onset, with roughly 71% sensitivity and roughly 77% specificity. Most expanded thyroid clonotypes (frequency above 0.001) were also detected in blood, a finding suggesting that blood repertoires may reflect thyroid immune responses. No statistical method was used to set the sample size in advance, and investigators knew the group allocation.

A patient counted as having stable Graves' hyperthyroidism if no progression to ophthalmopathy occurred over 18 months of follow-up. Hyperthyroidism patients were newly diagnosed, with disease duration under 2 months, and aged 18 to 65 years. Exclusion was applied to patients with uncontrolled infections, other autoimmune diseases, pregnancy or lactation. Diagnoses were established on the basis of clinical symptoms, serum thyroxine and TRAb, thyroid ultrasound, and orbital computed tomography. Ficoll-Paque density gradient centrifugation was used to isolate PBMCs from approximately 11 ml of fresh peripheral blood. Total RNA was extracted using Trizol reagent, and RNA quality was assessed on an Agilent 2100 Bioanalyzer.

Input material: blood. Recombination joined TRBV6-2 or TRBV6-3 with TRBJ1-1; the D gene assignment is ambiguous. This clonotype was obtained from a woman in her 30s with Graves' hyperthyroidism. The CDR3 here reads CASSYRLNTEAFF. The DNA is as follows: TGTGCCAGCAGTTACAGGTTGAACACTGAAGCTTTCTTT.